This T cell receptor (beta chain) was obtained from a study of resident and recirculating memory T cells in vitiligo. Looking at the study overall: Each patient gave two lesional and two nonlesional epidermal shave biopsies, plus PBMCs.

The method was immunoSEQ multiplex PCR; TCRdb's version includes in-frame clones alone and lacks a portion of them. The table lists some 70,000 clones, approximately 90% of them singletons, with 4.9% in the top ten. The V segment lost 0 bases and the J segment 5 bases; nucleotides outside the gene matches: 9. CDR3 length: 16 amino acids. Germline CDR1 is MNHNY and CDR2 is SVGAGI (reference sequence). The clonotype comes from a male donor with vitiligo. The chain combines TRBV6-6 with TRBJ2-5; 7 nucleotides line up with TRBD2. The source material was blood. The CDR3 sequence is CASSYSDPWRGETQYF. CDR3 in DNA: TGTGCCAGCAGTTACTCCGACCCCTGGCGGGGGGAGACCCAGTACTTC.